This entry lists 15 T cell receptor beta chains sequenced from one sample in a study of cytomegalovirus exposure and HLA in healthy donors. PCR amplification relied on 60 Vbeta primers (plus 13 Jbeta primers). Profiled with immunoSEQ multiplex PCR; TCRdb holds only in-frame clones, not every one. The sample holds about 130,000 clones; 77% are singletons and the top ten take 0.8% to 0.95%. Sequences were obtained from PBMCs. These receptor sequences come from a woman aged 55-75 years in good health and CMV-seronegative.

The chain joins TRBV5-1 to TRBJ1-5; tentative D call: TRBD1 (5 bases). V was pared by 4 bases and J by 3 bases, with 11 bases between. This CDR3 has 14 amino acids. Per germline, CDR1 SGHRS and CDR2 YFSETQ. CDR3 in DNA: TGCGCCAGCAGCCCGGGACTGGACAATCAGCCCCAGCATTTT. This translates into CASSPGLDNQPQHF.

The chain uses TRBV7-2 and TRBJ2-1; 14 bases agree with TRBD2. V gave up 4 bases and J gave up 2 bases; unmatched junction bases: 10. The CDR3 has 19 residues. CDR1 and CDR2 (germline): SGHTA, FQGNSA. The CDR3 is CASSSYPSTSGGAYNEQFF. CDR3 coding DNA: TGTGCCAGCAGCTCATATCCGTCGACTAGCGGGGGGGCCTACAATGAGCAGTTCTTC.

The chain carries TRBV6-4 and TRBJ1-3; D may be TRBD1 (6 bases). This CDR3 region has 12 residues. Germline V gene sequence: CDR1 MRHNA, CDR2 SNTAGT. Trimming shortened V by 8 bases and J by 8 bases, and 13 bases separated the two germline ends. CDR3 residues: CASGRQADTIYF. Written as DNA, the CDR3 is TGTGCCAGCGGAAGACAGGCGGACACCATATATTTT.

The chain joins TRBV27 to TRBJ2-2; no clear D. Germline CDR1 reads MNHEY; CDR2 reads SMNVEV (reference sequence). Deletions cut 6 bases from V and 0 bases from J, with 8 bases between. CDR3 size: 14 residues. In nucleotides, the CDR3 is TGTGCCAGCAGGAGGTTTACGAACACCGGGGAGCTGTTTTTT. It encodes CASRRFTNTGELFF.

A note on this clone: Other DNA sequences in this sample translate to the same CDR3. The V and J genes are TRBV2 and TRBJ2-3; the match to TRBD1 covers 9 bases. V was clipped by 6 bases and J by 3 bases; unmatched bases: 13. The CDR3 runs 17 residues. The germline gives CDR1 SNHLY, CDR2 FYNNEI. CDR3 region: CASSERPGQGRTDTQYF. The DNA for the CDR3 is TGTGCCAGCAGCGAACGACCGGGACAGGGTAGGACAGATACGCAGTATTTT.

The chain combines TRBV5-1 with TRBJ1-1; a possible D gene is TRBD1 (5 bases). The CDR3 has 14 amino acids. Trimming shortened V by 1 base and J by 1 base, and 8 bases separated the two germline ends. Germline CDR1 reads SGHRS; CDR2 reads YFSETQ. The CDR3 region is CASSLPDTNTEAFF. The CDR3 DNA sequence: TGCGCCAGCAGCTTGCCGGACACGAACACTGAAGCTTTCTTT.

V usage is TRBV6-5 and J usage is TRBJ1-3; 10 bases are shared with TRBD1. J lost 2 bases, V lost 6 bases, and 4 bases had no gene match. Germline V gives CDR1 MNHEY, CDR2 SVGAGI. The CDR3 loop spans 15 amino acids. CDR3 bases: TGTGCCAGCAGCCACGACAGGGGGCCTGGAAACACCATATATTTT. Protein sequence: CASSHDRGPGNTIYF.

This clone was found a few times. CDR3 region: CATSGGLGNNEQFF. As DNA, the CDR3 is TGTGCCACGTCGGGGGGGCTCGGCAATAATGAGCAGTTCTTC. The chain carries TRBV6-4 and TRBJ2-1, with TRBD2 matching over 8 bases. This CDR3 comprises 14 residues. CDR1 is MRHNA, CDR2 SNTAGT, per germline. With 10 bases clipped from V and 7 bases from J, the junction kept 12 bases outside the gene matches.

This clone was seen a single time. The V gene is TRBV7-8, the J gene TRBJ2-1, with 9 bases identical to TRBD2. The CDR3 covers 16 residues. V lost 1 base, J lost 3 bases, and 4 bases stayed unmatched. CDR1 and CDR2 (germline): SGHVS, FQNEAQ. CDR3 nucleotides: TGTGCCAGCAGCTTAGGTAGCGGGGGTATCTACAATGAGCAGTTCTTC. It yields the protein CASSLGSGGIYNEQFF.

The V call is TRBV7-8, the J call TRBJ2-7; no clear D gene. Trimming cost V 2 bases and J 4 bases, with 15 bases left between them. Germline CDR1 reads SGHVS; CDR2 reads FQNEAQ. This CDR3 is 15 amino acids long. CDR3 in amino acids: CASSLSQHLKYEQYF. In DNA, the CDR3 is TGTGCCAGCAGCTTATCCCAACATTTGAAGTACGAGCAGTACTTC.

V gene TRBV6-6 combines with J gene TRBJ2-7; a possible D gene is TRBD1 (6 bases). This CDR3 region has 15 residues. V lost 0 bases and J lost 7, with 16 bases in between. Looked up from germline, CDR1 is MNHNY and CDR2 is SVGAGI (reference sequence). This chain's CDR3 is CASSYSATGALEQYF. CDR3 DNA: TGTGCCAGCAGTTACTCGGCGACAGGCGCCTTGGAGCAGTACTTC.

This sequence joins TRBV2 and TRBJ1-2; the D is unclear. V was shortened by 2 bases and J by 4 bases, with 17 bases between the two germline ends. The length of the CDR3 is 16 residues. Per the germline V gene, CDR1 is SNHLY and CDR2 is FYNNEI. This CDR3 is CASSESFRDLGYGYTF. CDR3 in DNA: TGTGCCAGCAGTGAATCGTTTCGGGATCTGGGCTATGGCTACACCTTC. The full variable domain, completed using reference TRBV2 and TRBJ1-2, is EPEVTQTPSHQVTQMGQEVILRCVPISNHLYFYWYRQILGQKVEFLVSFYNNEISEKSEIFDDQFSVERPDGSNFTLKIRSTKLEDSAMYFCASSESFRDLGYGYTFGSGTRLTVV.

The chain combines TRBV5-5 with TRBJ2-5, with 10 bases aligning to TRBD1. From germline, CDR1 is SGHKS and CDR2 YYEKEE (reference sequence). Trimming took 2 bases from V and 4 from J; bases not matched to a gene: 8. The CDR3 length is 16 residues. For the CDR3, the DNA is TGTGCCAGCAGCTTCGGCCAGGACAGGGGGGGAGAGACCCAGTACTTC. This gives the protein CASSFGQDRGGETQYF.

The chain uses TRBV5-1 and TRBJ1-2; TRBD1 agrees at 8 bases. The ends lost 3 bases at V and 4 bases at J; junction bases unmatched: 5. The CDR3 consists of 14 residues. Looked up from germline, CDR1 is SGHRS and CDR2 is YFSETQ. CDR3 protein: CASSSGGSSYGYTF. The CDR3 bases are TGCGCCAGCAGCTCAGGGGGCTCCTCCTATGGCTACACCTTC.

This clone was detected only a few times. The V and J genes are TRBV6-5 and TRBJ2-5; 11 bases fit TRBD2. Germline loops: CDR1 MNHEY, CDR2 SVGAGI. After removal of 6 bases from V and 1 base from J, the junction contained 4 bases not matched to a gene. This CDR3 is built from 15 residues. The CDR3 bases are TGTGCCAGCAGACCCCTAGCGGGAGGCCAAGAGACCCAGTACTTC. It yields the protein CASRPLAGGQETQYF.